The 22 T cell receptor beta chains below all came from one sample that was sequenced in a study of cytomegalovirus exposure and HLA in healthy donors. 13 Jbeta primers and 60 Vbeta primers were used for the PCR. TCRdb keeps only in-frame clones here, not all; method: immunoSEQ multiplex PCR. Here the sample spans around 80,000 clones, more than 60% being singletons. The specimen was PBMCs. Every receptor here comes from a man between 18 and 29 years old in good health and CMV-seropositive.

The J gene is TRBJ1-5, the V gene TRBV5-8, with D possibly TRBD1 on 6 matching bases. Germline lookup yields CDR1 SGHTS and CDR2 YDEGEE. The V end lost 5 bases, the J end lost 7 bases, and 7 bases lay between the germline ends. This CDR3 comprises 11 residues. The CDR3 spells CASRQGQPQHF. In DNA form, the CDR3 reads TGTGCCAGCAGACAGGGACAGCCCCAGCATTTT. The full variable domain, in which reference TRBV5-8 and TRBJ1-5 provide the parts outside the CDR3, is EAGVTQSPTHLIKTRGQQATLRCSPISGHTSVYWYQQALGLGLQFLLWYDEGEERNRGNFPPRFSGRQFPNYSSELNVNALELEDSALYLCASRQGQPQHFGDGTRLSIL.

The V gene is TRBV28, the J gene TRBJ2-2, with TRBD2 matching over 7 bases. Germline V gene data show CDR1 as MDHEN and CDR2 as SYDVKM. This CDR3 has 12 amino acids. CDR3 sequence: CLSGGNTGELFF. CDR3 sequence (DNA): TGTCTGTCGGGAGGGAACACCGGGGAGCTGTTTTTT.

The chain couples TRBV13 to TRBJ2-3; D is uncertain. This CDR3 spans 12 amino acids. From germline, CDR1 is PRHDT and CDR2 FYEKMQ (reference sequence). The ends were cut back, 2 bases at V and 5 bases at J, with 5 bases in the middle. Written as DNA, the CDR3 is TGTGCCAGCAGCTTATCAGTAGATACGCAGTATTTT. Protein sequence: CASSLSVDTQYF.

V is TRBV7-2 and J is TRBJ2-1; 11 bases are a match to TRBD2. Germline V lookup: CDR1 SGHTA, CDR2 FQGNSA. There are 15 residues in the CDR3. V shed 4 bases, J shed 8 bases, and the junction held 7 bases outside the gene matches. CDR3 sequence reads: CASSSGLAAVDEQFF. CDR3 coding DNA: TGTGCCAGCAGCTCGGGACTAGCGGCCGTGGATGAGCAGTTCTTC.

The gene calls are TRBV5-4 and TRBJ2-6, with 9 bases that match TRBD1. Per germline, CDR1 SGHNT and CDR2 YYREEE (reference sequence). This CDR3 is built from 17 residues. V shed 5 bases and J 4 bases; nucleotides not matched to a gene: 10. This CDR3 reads CASRPGQGSPGANVLTF. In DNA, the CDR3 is TGTGCCAGCAGACCGGGACAGGGTTCGCCCGGGGCCAACGTCCTGACTTTC.

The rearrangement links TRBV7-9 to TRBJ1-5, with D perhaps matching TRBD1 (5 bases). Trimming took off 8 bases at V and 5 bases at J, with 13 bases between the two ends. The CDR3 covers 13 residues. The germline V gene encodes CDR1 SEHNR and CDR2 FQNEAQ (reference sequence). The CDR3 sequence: CASAVWGDQPQHF. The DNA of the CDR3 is TGTGCCAGCGCCGTTTGGGGGGATCAGCCCCAGCATTTT. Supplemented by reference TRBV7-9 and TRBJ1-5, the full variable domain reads DTGVSQNPRHKITKRGQNVTFRCDPISEHNRLYWYRQTLGQGPEFLTYFQNEAQLEKSRLLSDRFSAERPKGSFSTLEIQRTEQGDSAMYLCASAVWGDQPQHFGDGTRLSIL.

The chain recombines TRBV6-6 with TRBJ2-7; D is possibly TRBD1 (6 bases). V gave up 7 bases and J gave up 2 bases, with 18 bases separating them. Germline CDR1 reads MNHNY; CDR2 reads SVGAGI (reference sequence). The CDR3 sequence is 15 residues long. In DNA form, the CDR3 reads TGTGCCAGCACCTCCCGGTCGCAGGGGACCTACGAGCAGTACTTC. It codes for CASTSRSQGTYEQYF.

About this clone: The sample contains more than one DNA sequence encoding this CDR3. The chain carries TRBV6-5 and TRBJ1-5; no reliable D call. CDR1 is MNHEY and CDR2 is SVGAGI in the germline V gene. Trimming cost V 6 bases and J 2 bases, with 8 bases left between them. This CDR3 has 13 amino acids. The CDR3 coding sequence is TGTGCCAGCAGGCCTACAGGCAATCAGCCCCAGCATTTT. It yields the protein CASRPTGNQPQHF.

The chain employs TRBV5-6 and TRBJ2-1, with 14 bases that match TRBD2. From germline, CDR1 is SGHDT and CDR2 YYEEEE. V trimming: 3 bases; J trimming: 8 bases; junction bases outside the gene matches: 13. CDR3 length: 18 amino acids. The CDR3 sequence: CASSSRGLAGAPSHEQFF. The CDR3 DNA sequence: TGTGCCAGCAGCTCGAGGGGACTAGCGGGAGCACCCAGCCATGAGCAGTTCTTC.

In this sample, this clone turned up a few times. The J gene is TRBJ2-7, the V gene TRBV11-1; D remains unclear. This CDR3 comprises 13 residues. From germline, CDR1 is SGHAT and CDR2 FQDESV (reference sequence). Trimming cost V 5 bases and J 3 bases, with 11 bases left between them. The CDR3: CASSPDRSYEQYF. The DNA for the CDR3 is TGTGCCAGCAGCCCAGATCGGAGCTACGAGCAGTACTTC.

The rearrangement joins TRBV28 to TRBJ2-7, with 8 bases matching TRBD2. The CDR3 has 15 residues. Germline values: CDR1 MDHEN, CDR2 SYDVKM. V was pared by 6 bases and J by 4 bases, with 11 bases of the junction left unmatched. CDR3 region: CASSSGGGGKYEQYF. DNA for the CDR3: TGTGCCAGCAGCTCCGGGGGCGGGGGGAAGTACGAGCAGTACTTC.

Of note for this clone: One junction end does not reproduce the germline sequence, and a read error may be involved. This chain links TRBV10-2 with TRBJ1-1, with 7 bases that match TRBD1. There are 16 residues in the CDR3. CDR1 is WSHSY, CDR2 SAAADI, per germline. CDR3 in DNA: TGCGCCAGCAGTGAGTCTGGCACAGGGGTGAAAACTGAAGCTTTCTTT. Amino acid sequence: CASSESGTGVKTEAFF.

CDR3 coding DNA: TGTGCCAGCAGTGGGGGGGTCGGGCTGGCTGAGCAGTTCTTC. Translated, it gives CASSGGVGLAEQFF. The chain joins TRBV7-2 to TRBJ2-1; 7 nucleotides align to TRBD2. The CDR3 is 14 residues long. Trimming at V came to 6 bases and at J to 9 bases, leaving 11 bases not matched to a gene. Germline V CDR1 and CDR2: SGHTA, FQGNSA.

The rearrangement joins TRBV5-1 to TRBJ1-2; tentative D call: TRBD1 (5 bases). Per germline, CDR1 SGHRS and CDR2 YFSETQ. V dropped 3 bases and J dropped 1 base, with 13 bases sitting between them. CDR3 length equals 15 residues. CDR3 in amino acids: CASSSGANLNYGYTF. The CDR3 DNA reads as TGCGCCAGCAGCTCTGGGGCAAACCTTAACTATGGCTACACCTTC.

CDR3 bases: TGCGCCAGCAGCCAAGAAGGGGGACAGGGGGCAGCCTACGAGCAGTACTTC. It encodes CASSQEGGQGAAYEQYF. This chain uses TRBV4-1 with TRBJ2-7; 12 bases match TRBD1. The V gene end was trimmed by 0 bases and the J gene end by 2 bases; junction bases not matched to a gene: 5. The germline V gene encodes CDR1 MGHRA and CDR2 YSYEKL. There are 17 residues in the CDR3.

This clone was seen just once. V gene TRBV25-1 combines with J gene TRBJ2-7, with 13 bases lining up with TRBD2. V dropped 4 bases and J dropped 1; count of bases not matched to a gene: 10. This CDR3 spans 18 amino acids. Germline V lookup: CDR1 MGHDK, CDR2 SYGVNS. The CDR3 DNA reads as TGTGCCAGCAGTGGCGGACTAGCGGGAGAAGAAGGTTCCTACGAGCAGTACTTC. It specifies CASSGGLAGEEGSYEQYF.

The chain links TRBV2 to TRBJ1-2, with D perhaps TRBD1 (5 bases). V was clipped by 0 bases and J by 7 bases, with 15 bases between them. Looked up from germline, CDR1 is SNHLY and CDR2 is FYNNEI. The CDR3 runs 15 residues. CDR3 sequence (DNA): TGTGCCAGCAGTGAAGCGCTTCAGGGATGGGGTGGCTACACCTTC. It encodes CASSEALQGWGGYTF.

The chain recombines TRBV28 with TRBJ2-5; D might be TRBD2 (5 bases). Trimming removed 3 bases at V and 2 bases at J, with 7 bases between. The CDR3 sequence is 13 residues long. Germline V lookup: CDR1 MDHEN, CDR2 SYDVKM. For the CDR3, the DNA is TGTGCCAGCAGTTTCGGGATACAAGAGACCCAGTACTTC. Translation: CASSFGIQETQYF.

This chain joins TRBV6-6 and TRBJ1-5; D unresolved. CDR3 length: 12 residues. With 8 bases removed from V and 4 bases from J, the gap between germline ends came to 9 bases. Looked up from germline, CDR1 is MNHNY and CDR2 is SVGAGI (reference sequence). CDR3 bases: TGTGCCAGCTCGGGTATTAATCAGCCCCAGCATTTT. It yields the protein CASSGINQPQHF.

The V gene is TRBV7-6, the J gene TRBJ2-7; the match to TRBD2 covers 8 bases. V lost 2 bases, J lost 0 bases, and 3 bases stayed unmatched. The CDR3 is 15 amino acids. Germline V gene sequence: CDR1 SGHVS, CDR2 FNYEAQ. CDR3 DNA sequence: TGTGCCAGCAGCTTAACGAGCGGGAGCTCCTACGAGCAGTACTTC. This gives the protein CASSLTSGSSYEQYF.

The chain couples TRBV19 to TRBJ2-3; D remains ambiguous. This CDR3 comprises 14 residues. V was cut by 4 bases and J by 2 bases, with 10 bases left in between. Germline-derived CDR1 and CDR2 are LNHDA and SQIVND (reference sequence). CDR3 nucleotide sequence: TGTGCCAGTAGTACCAGACTTCCCACAGATACGCAGTATTTT. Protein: CASSTRLPTDTQYF.

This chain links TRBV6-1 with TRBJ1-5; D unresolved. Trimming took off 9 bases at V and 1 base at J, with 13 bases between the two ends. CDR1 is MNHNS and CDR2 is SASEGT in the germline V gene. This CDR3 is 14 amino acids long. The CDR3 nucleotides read TGTGCCAGGGGAGGTGGATTCAGCAATCAGCCCCAGCATTTT. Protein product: CARGGGFSNQPQHF.